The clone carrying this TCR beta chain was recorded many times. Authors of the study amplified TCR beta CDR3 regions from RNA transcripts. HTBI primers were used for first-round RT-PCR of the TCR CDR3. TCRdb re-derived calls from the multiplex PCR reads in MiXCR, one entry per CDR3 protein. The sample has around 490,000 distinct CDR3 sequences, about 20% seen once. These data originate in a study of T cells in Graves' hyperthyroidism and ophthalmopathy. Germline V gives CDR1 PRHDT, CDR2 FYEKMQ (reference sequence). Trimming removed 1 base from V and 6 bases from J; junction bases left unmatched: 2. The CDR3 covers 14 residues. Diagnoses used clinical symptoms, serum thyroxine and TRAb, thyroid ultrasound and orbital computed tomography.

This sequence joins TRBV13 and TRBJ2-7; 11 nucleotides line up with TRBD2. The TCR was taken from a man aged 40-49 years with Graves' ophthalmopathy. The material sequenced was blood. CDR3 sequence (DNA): TGTGCCAGCAGCTTAGTAGGACTAGCGGGCGAGCAGTACTTC. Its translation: CASSLVGLAGEQYF.